Shown below are 14 T cell receptor beta chains from a single sample sequenced in a study of blood T cell dynamics during melanoma immunotherapy. Sample time point: week 3, after first cycle of checkpoint inhibitor. The data were produced by immunoSEQ multiplex PCR, yet TCRdb's version contains in-frame clones alone and is incomplete. The sample lists fewer than 15,000 clones, 87% occurring once. Material: blood, obtained from a patient treated with checkpoint blockade. The receptors originated from a human donor with melanoma.

About this clone: One junction end does not reproduce the germline sequence, and a read error may be involved. The chain joins TRBV5-1 to TRBJ2-7, with D possibly being TRBD1 or TRBD2 (7 bases each). This CDR3 contains 15 residues. CDR1 and CDR2 (germline): SGHRS, YFSETQ. The CDR3 loop is CASSLIQGRDYVQYF. CDR3 bases: TGCGCCAGCAGCTTAATACAGGGGAGGGACTACGTGCAGTACTTC.

CDR3 in DNA: TGTGCCTGGAGTTCCGGGACGTCGAGTAATTCACCCCTCCACTTT. It is translated as CAWSSGTSSNSPLHF. The chain is built from TRBV30 and TRBJ1-6; TRBD1 is a possible D gene (5 bases). Trimming took 2 bases from V and 6 from J, leaving 14 bases between them. The length of the CDR3 is 15 residues. The germline V gene encodes CDR1 GTSNPN and CDR2 SVGIG (reference sequence).

This chain uses TRBV6-6 with TRBJ2-7; maybe TRBD1 (6 bases). CDR3 length: 15 residues. Trimming pared 6 bases from V and 2 bases from J, leaving 17 bases between. Germline V CDR1 and CDR2: MNHNY, SVGAGI (reference sequence). The CDR3 DNA sequence: TGTGCCAGCAGCGATCCGGGGACATCTCCCTACGAGCAGTACTTC. This codes for CASSDPGTSPYEQYF.

This clone was seen a few times. This chain links TRBV28 with TRBJ1-1; D is unresolved. Per the germline V gene, CDR1 is MDHEN and CDR2 is SYDVKM. There are 13 residues in the CDR3. Trimming removed 0 bases at V and 4 bases at J, with 6 bases between. As DNA, the CDR3 is TGTGCCAGCAGTTTATGGGGAAGCACTGAAGCTTTCTTT. Translated: CASSLWGSTEAFF.

The chain employs TRBV4-1 and TRBJ2-3; tentatively, D is TRBD2 (6 bases). V was shortened by 1 base and J by 0 bases, with 11 bases between the two germline ends. Germline CDR1 reads MGHRA; CDR2 reads YSYEKL. This CDR3 region has 16 residues. As DNA, the CDR3 is TGCGCCAGCAGCCAAGTAGCGGAAACTAGCACAGATACGCAGTATTTT. This codes for CASSQVAETSTDTQYF.

This clone was seen once. The chain joins TRBV19 to TRBJ1-5; unclear D gene. The germline V gene has CDR1 LNHDA and CDR2 SQIVND (reference sequence). The CDR3 consists of 15 residues. V dropped 2 bases and J dropped 3 bases, with 11 bases sitting between them. The chain's CDR3 is CASSIKTGSNQPQHF. The CDR3 DNA follows: TGTGCCAGTAGTATAAAAACGGGATCCAATCAGCCCCAGCATTTT.

This clone was observed a handful of times. The gene calls are TRBV27 and TRBJ2-7; D gene uncertain. CDR1 and CDR2 from the germline V gene are MNHEY and SMNVEV (reference sequence). V was clipped by 4 bases and J by 2 bases, with 3 bases between them. The CDR3 is 11 residues long. DNA of the CDR3: TGTGCCAGCAGTTCCACCTACGAGCAGTACTTC. Encoded protein: CASSSTYEQYF.

The gene calls are TRBV18 and TRBJ1-2; 7 bases align to TRBD1. Germline trimming cut 3 bases from V and 7 bases from J; bases unmatched to any gene: 11. This CDR3 region has 15 residues. The germline V gene encodes CDR1 KGHSH and CDR2 LQKENI. The CDR3 spells CASSPLDRVSFGYTF. The DNA for the CDR3 is TGTGCCAGCTCACCGCTAGACAGGGTCTCTTTTGGCTACACCTTC.

V usage is TRBV7-2 and J usage is TRBJ2-3, with TRBD2 identical over 12 bases. CDR1 is SGHTA and CDR2 is FQGNSA in the germline V gene. The trim removed 1 base at V and 0 bases at J, leaving 5 bases unmatched. The CDR3 extends over 18 amino acids. CDR3: CASSLEALAGGSTDTQYF. The CDR3 DNA is TGTGCCAGCAGCTTAGAGGCGCTAGCGGGAGGGAGCACAGATACGCAGTATTTT. The variable domain in full, completed from reference TRBV7-2 and TRBJ2-3, reads GAGVSQSPSNKVTEKGKDVELRCDPISGHTALYWYRQSLGQGLEFLIYFQGNSAPDKSGLPSDRFSAERTGGSVSTLTIQRTQQEDSAVYLCASSLEALAGGSTDTQYFGPGTRLTVL.

This clone was observed a few times. The chain carries TRBV4-2 and TRBJ2-7; D may be TRBD2 (6 bases). Trimming took 4 bases from V and 5 from J, leaving 21 bases between them. Germline V gene sequence: CDR1 LGHNA, CDR2 YNFKEQ. This CDR3 contains 16 residues. CDR3 nucleotides: TGTGCCAGCAGCCCAGATGGGACGACTAGACTCGACGAGCAGTACTTC. Its translation: CASSPDGTTRLDEQYF.

The chain carries TRBV28 and TRBJ2-1; D could derive from TRBD1 or TRBD2 (10 bases each). Germline V gene lookup returns CDR1 MDHEN and CDR2 SYDVKM. The CDR3 has 19 residues. Trimming took off 6 bases at V and 4 bases at J, with 28 bases between the two ends. CDR3 sequence reads: CASRSRDRGLAGAYNEQFF. As DNA, the CDR3 is TGTGCCAGCAGGAGCCGGGACAGGGGTCTAGCGGGAGCATACAATGAGCAGTTCTTC.

The chain combines TRBV28 with TRBJ1-5; no clear D. The germline V and J ends were trimmed by 8 bases and 0 bases, with 5 bases remaining between them. CDR3 length equals 12 residues. Germline loops: CDR1 MDHEN, CDR2 SYDVKM. CDR3 amino acids: CASQNSNQPQHF. DNA of the CDR3: TGTGCCAGCCAAAATAGCAATCAGCCCCAGCATTTT. Together with reference TRBV28 and TRBJ1-5, the CDR3 gives the full variable domain: DVKVTQSSRYLVKRTGEKVFLECVQDMDHENMFWYRQDPGLGLRLIYFSYDVKMKEKGDIPEGYSVSREKKERFSLILESASTNQTSMYLCASQNSNQPQHFGDGTRLSIL.

The chain carries TRBV5-4 and TRBJ1-2; 9 positions match TRBD1. The CDR3 is 13 residues long. Germline CDR1 is SGHNT and CDR2 is YYREEE (reference sequence). V shed 0 bases and J 13 bases; nucleotides not matched to a gene: 7. For the CDR3, the DNA is TGTGCCAGCAGCTTGGGGGACAGGGTAAGAGCCACCTTC. Translated, it gives CASSLGDRVRATF.

The chain combines TRBV7-2 with TRBJ1-2; 8 positions match TRBD1. CDR1 is SGHTA, CDR2 FQGNSA, per germline. The trim removed 5 bases at V and 8 bases at J, leaving 7 bases unmatched. The length of the CDR3 is 13 residues. This chain's CDR3 is CASSHDRTGGYTF. CDR3 in DNA: TGTGCCAGCAGCCACGACAGGACAGGGGGCTACACCTTC.